This TCR beta chain emerged from a study of OX40 agonist ivuxolimab in advanced cancers. Study-level findings and limits: The CD4+ and CD8+ T cells in the blood had expanded clonally by week 6 at 0.1 to 3.0 mg/kg. Which antigen the expanded peripheral T cells recognized is unknown. Fewer expanded clones were found on average in CD4+ than in CD8+ T cells.

Here immunoSEQ multiplex PCR was the method, and the copy in TCRdb shows in-frame clones only, minus some. The sample has about 54,000 clones, roughly four fifths seen once; the top ten hold 0.95% to 1.5%. To note about this clone: Its antigen is undetermined.

The sample here was CD4+ or CD8+ T cells sorted from blood, taken in a trial of the OX40 agonist ivuxolimab. The TCR was taken from an adult with an advanced solid tumor such as melanoma, head and neck, liver or kidney cancer.

DNA of the CDR3: TGTGCCAGCAGCTCGTTTCGTCTTCGGTTGGTCGGGGAGACCCAGTACTTC. Residues: CASSSFRLRLVGETQYF. This chain connects TRBV5-6 to TRBJ2-5; D unclear. Germline CDR1 SGHDT, CDR2 YYEEEE. This CDR3 comprises 17 residues. The ends were cut back, 3 bases at V and 5 bases at J, with 23 bases in the middle.